Below, 4 T cell receptor beta chains from the same sample are listed, as sequenced in a study of cytomegalovirus exposure and HLA in healthy donors. Using immunoSEQ multiplex PCR, the repertoire was profiled, and TCRdb retains in-frame clones only, with some absent. Of about 130,000 clones detected, around 93% appear once; the ten largest clones hold around 1.9%. The sequenced material came from PBMCs. These receptors all come from a man aged 18 to 29 in good health and CMV-seropositive.

This rearrangement joins TRBV18 to TRBJ2-1; 7 bases agree with TRBD2. V dropped 1 base and J dropped 5; count of bases not matched to a gene: 8. From germline, CDR1 is KGHSH and CDR2 LQKENI. CDR3 length: 16 residues. CDR3 in DNA: TGTGCCAGCTCACCACGTCCCGCTAGCGGACACAATGAGCAGTTCTTC. Its translation: CASSPRPASGHNEQFF.

In its sample, this clone was seen once. The chain couples TRBV7-2 to TRBJ2-7; 9 nucleotides line up with TRBD2. There are 16 residues in the CDR3. Trimming took 2 bases from V and 3 from J; bases not matched to a gene: 8. The germline gives CDR1 SGHTA, CDR2 FQGNSA. The CDR3 region is CASSLRGSGSFYEQYF. CDR3 nucleotide sequence: TGTGCCAGCAGCTTAAGGGGTAGCGGGAGTTTCTACGAGCAGTACTTC.

The chain joins TRBV6-1 to TRBJ1-1; 9 bases line up with TRBD1. Germline CDR1 is MNHNS and CDR2 is SASEGT. V shed 7 bases and J 1 base; nucleotides not matched to a gene: 4. The CDR3 is made up of 14 amino acids. The CDR3 protein is CASTGQGTNTEAFF. In DNA form, the CDR3 reads TGTGCCAGCACCGGACAGGGGACGAACACTGAAGCTTTCTTT.

The gene calls are TRBV27 and TRBJ2-3; 10 bases align to TRBD2. The germline V gene encodes CDR1 MNHEY and CDR2 SMNVEV (reference sequence). The CDR3 loop spans 16 amino acids. The J segment lost 1 base and the V segment lost 5 bases, leaving 6 bases of the junction unmatched. CDR3 loop: CASSLQGTSGTDTQYF. Written as DNA, the CDR3 is TGTGCCAGCAGTCTCCAAGGGACTAGCGGCACAGATACGCAGTATTTT.